A selection of T cell receptor beta chains follows, all from one sample in a study of T cell repertoires in cytomegalovirus infection. No antigens are known for them. TCRdb re-derived calls from the reads in MiXCR, one entry per CDR3 protein. The data show 650,000 to 850,000 distinct CDR3 sequences, with 25% to 30% seen just once and approximately 14% held by the top ten. The specimen comprised cultured CD8+ T cells from PBMCs, sampled from culture after CMV antigen stimulation. These receptors were taken from a human donor in good health (CMV status not recorded). Some clones in this sample may be carry-over from other donors' samples. Both conserved end residues are part of each CDR3. The order of the fields is CDR3 DNA, CDR3 protein, V gene, J gene, D gene, clone size. A D gene is named only where the DNA matches it firmly. Not every row has a clone size; where given, it reads once, few, many or a size class.

CDR3nt: TGTGCCAGCAGTTACCTTCAGGGGGACAATTCACCCCTCCACTTT; CDR3aa: CASSYLQGDNSPLHF; v_gene: TRBV6-8; j_gene: TRBJ1-6; d_gene: TRBD1; abundance: -
CDR3nt: TGTGCTCCAGGCTTCATCGCGGGGGGATTCCCCACAGATACGCAGTATTTT; CDR3aa: CAPGFIAGGFPTDTQYF; v_gene: TRBV7-9; j_gene: TRBJ2-3; d_gene: TRBD2; abundance: -
CDR3nt: TGTGCCAGCAGTGGGGGGATACAGGGGATCACTGAAGCTTTCTTT; CDR3aa: CASSGGIQGITEAFF; v_gene: TRBV12-3/TRBV12-4; j_gene: TRBJ1-1; d_gene: TRBD1; abundance: few
CDR3nt: TGCGCCAGCAGCCAAGATAAAGGTAGCGGGGGATACTTCCGTTTCACAGATACGCAGTATTTT; CDR3aa: CASSQDKGSGGYFRFTDTQYF; v_gene: TRBV4-1; j_gene: TRBJ2-3; d_gene: TRBD2; abundance: -
CDR3nt: TGTGCCAGCAGTTGGACAGGTACCTACGAGCAGTACTTC; CDR3aa: CASSWTGTYEQYF; v_gene: TRBV6-6; j_gene: TRBJ2-7; d_gene: TRBD1; abundance: few
CDR3nt: TGTGCCAGCAGCTTAATACTAGCGGGAGGAGACGAGCAGTACTTC; CDR3aa: CASSLILAGGDEQYF; v_gene: TRBV7-2; j_gene: TRBJ2-7; d_gene: TRBD2; abundance: once
CDR3nt: TGCAGCCACCGGGGCAGTTACACAGATACGCAGTATTTT; CDR3aa: CSHRGSYTDTQYF; v_gene: TRBV29-1; j_gene: TRBJ2-3; d_gene: -; abundance: many
CDR3nt: TGTGCCAGCAGCGGGACAGGGGGCAAGCAGTTCTTC; CDR3aa: CASSGTGGKQFF; v_gene: TRBV5-6; j_gene: TRBJ2-1; d_gene: TRBD1; abundance: many
CDR3nt: TGTGCCAGCAGTTACGAACAGGGGACTGAAGCTTTCTTT; CDR3aa: CASSYEQGTEAFF; v_gene: TRBV6-2/TRBV6-3; j_gene: TRBJ1-1; d_gene: TRBD1; abundance: few
CDR3nt: TGTGCCAGTAGTATTTACGGGGGCCGAAACAATGAGCAGTTCTTC; CDR3aa: CASSIYGGRNNEQFF; v_gene: TRBV19; j_gene: TRBJ2-1; d_gene: -; abundance: -
CDR3nt: TGTGCCAGCAGCTTGACCCCTCTGGCCCTCGTCGATGAGCAGTTCTTC; CDR3aa: CASSLTPLALVDEQFF; v_gene: TRBV5-6; j_gene: TRBJ2-1; d_gene: -; abundance: -
CDR3nt: TGTGCCAGCGGGCCCGGCCTAGGAGAAGAGACCCAGTACTTC; CDR3aa: CASGPGLGEETQYF; v_gene: TRBV7-9; j_gene: TRBJ2-5; d_gene: -; abundance: many
CDR3nt: TGTGCCAGCAGCTTTGCTACCGGGCCAACAGGGATAAGGGGATACAATGAGCAGTTCTTC; CDR3aa: CASSFATGPTGIRGYNEQFF; v_gene: TRBV7-9; j_gene: TRBJ2-1; d_gene: -; abundance: many
CDR3nt: TGTGCCAGCAGTGAAGCGCGGCCGGCTTTGAACACCGGGGAGCTGTTTTTT; CDR3aa: CASSEARPALNTGELFF; v_gene: TRBV2; j_gene: TRBJ2-2; d_gene: -; abundance: -
CDR3nt: TGTGCCAGTCGGCCGGGACAGGGGATGTACGAGCAGTACTTC; CDR3aa: CASRPGQGMYEQYF; v_gene: TRBV7-9; j_gene: TRBJ2-7; d_gene: TRBD1; abundance: few
CDR3nt: TGTGCCATATTCGGGTGGGCAGGGGGGGAAAAACTGTTTTTT; CDR3aa: CAIFGWAGGEKLFF; v_gene: TRBV6-1; j_gene: TRBJ1-4; d_gene: TRBD1; abundance: -
CDR3nt: TGCGCCAGCAGCCAAGATGAGTCAAGCTACGAGCAGTACTTC; CDR3aa: CASSQDESSYEQYF; v_gene: TRBV4-1; j_gene: TRBJ2-7; d_gene: -; abundance: few
CDR3nt: TGTGCCAGTAGTAATCGGGGTTCTGGTAGCAATCAGCCCCAGCATTTT; CDR3aa: CASSNRGSGSNQPQHF; v_gene: TRBV19; j_gene: TRBJ1-5; d_gene: -; abundance: few
CDR3nt: TGTGCCAGCAGCTTAGTAAGGGAAATCTCCTACAATGAGCAGTTCTTC; CDR3aa: CASSLVREISYNEQFF; v_gene: TRBV11-2; j_gene: TRBJ2-1; d_gene: -; abundance: -
CDR3nt: TGTGCCAGTGTAGGAGGCGGGGGGGACTCCTACGAGCAGTACTTC; CDR3aa: CASVGGGGDSYEQYF; v_gene: TRBV2; j_gene: TRBJ2-7; d_gene: TRBD2; abundance: few
CDR3nt: TGTGCCAGCAGCTTATTTAGTCAGGCGAAATACAATGAGCAGTTCTTC; CDR3aa: CASSLFSQAKYNEQFF; v_gene: TRBV7-2; j_gene: TRBJ2-1; d_gene: -; abundance: many
CDR3nt: TGTGCTAGCAGCTCCGCCATGAACACCGGGGAGCTGTTTTTT; CDR3aa: CASSSAMNTGELFF; v_gene: TRBV7-7; j_gene: TRBJ2-2; d_gene: -; abundance: -
CDR3nt: TGTGCCAGTATGGGGACAACGAACACCGGGGAGCTGTTTTTT; CDR3aa: CASMGTTNTGELFF; v_gene: TRBV19; j_gene: TRBJ2-2; d_gene: -; abundance: -
CDR3nt: TGTGCTAGCAGCTTAGAGTGGACTAGCGGGGGTGAGCAGTTCTTC; CDR3aa: CASSLEWTSGGEQFF; v_gene: TRBV7-9; j_gene: TRBJ2-1; d_gene: TRBD2; abundance: -
CDR3nt: TGTGCCAGCAGCTTAGAAGTATCGGAGAATCAGCCCCAGCATTTT; CDR3aa: CASSLEVSENQPQHF; v_gene: TRBV7-9; j_gene: TRBJ1-5; d_gene: -; abundance: -
CDR3nt: TGTGCCAGCAGCTCAGCGGGGAGGACTGAAGCTTTCTTT; CDR3aa: CASSSAGRTEAFF; v_gene: TRBV5-4; j_gene: TRBJ1-1; d_gene: -; abundance: -
CDR3nt: TGTGCCAGCACCTTACCGGGACAGGGTAGAAACACCATATATTTT; CDR3aa: CASTLPGQGRNTIYF; v_gene: TRBV27; j_gene: TRBJ1-3; d_gene: TRBD1; abundance: few
CDR3nt: TGTGCCAGCAGCTCCATCGAGACAGCTAACTATGGCTACACCTTC; CDR3aa: CASSSIETANYGYTF; v_gene: TRBV7-9; j_gene: TRBJ1-2; d_gene: -; abundance: -
CDR3nt: TGTGCCAGCAGTGAAGTCAGGTTCATTGAGACCCAGTACTTC; CDR3aa: CASSEVRFIETQYF; v_gene: TRBV6-1; j_gene: TRBJ2-5; d_gene: -; abundance: few
CDR3nt: TGTGCCACCAGCAGAAATTACCAGGGGCAGGGAAATGAGCAGTTCTTC; CDR3aa: CATSRNYQGQGNEQFF; v_gene: TRBV15; j_gene: TRBJ2-1; d_gene: -; abundance: few
CDR3nt: TGTGCCACCAGCAGAGATCAGGGCCAAGGGAATGAGCAGTTCTTC; CDR3aa: CATSRDQGQGNEQFF; v_gene: TRBV15; j_gene: TRBJ2-1; d_gene: -; abundance: -
CDR3nt: TGTGCCAGCCTCTCGAGTAGGGAGGGCGTTTTAACACCCCTCCACTTT; CDR3aa: CASLSSREGVLTPLHF; v_gene: TRBV12-3/TRBV12-4; j_gene: TRBJ1-6; d_gene: -; abundance: few
CDR3nt: TGCGCCAGCAGCCCAGGGAAAGGACAGTATGAAGCTTTCTTT; CDR3aa: CASSPGKGQYEAFF; v_gene: TRBV4-1; j_gene: TRBJ1-1; d_gene: -; abundance: -
CDR3nt: TGTGCCAGCAGTTTATGGGTAGGGGGCCAGCCCCAGCATTTT; CDR3aa: CASSLWVGGQPQHF; v_gene: TRBV28; j_gene: TRBJ1-5; d_gene: TRBD1; abundance: few
CDR3nt: TGTGCCAGCAGTTACTCTGGGGGGCAGGATGGCTACACCTTC; CDR3aa: CASSYSGGQDGYTF; v_gene: TRBV6-6; j_gene: TRBJ1-2; d_gene: -; abundance: few
CDR3nt: TGTGCCAGCAGGGACCGGGACAGGGTGTATACTGGGGCCAACGTCCTGACTTTC; CDR3aa: CASRDRDRVYTGANVLTF; v_gene: TRBV6-1; j_gene: TRBJ2-6; d_gene: TRBD1; abundance: -
CDR3nt: TGCGCCAGCAGTGAACGACAGGGTAACACTGAAGCTTTCTTT; CDR3aa: CASSERQGNTEAFF; v_gene: TRBV10-1; j_gene: TRBJ1-1; d_gene: TRBD1; abundance: few
CDR3nt: TGTGCCAGCAGCTTGGTACGGACAGGCGGCCGAGGCGGCACTGAAGCTTTCTTT; CDR3aa: CASSLVRTGGRGGTEAFF; v_gene: TRBV5-6; j_gene: TRBJ1-1; d_gene: TRBD1; abundance: -
CDR3nt: TGTGCCTGGAATGAGCAACTGAACACTGAAGCTTTCTTT; CDR3aa: CAWNEQLNTEAFF; v_gene: TRBV30; j_gene: TRBJ1-1; d_gene: -; abundance: -
CDR3nt: TGTGCCAGCAGCTTAGGAGGGGAAGGGTCTAGCTATGAGCAGTTCTTC; CDR3aa: CASSLGGEGSSYEQFF; v_gene: TRBV11-2; j_gene: TRBJ2-1; d_gene: -; abundance: many
CDR3nt: TGTGCCAGCGGGGACAGAGGATACACTGAAGCTTTCTTT; CDR3aa: CASGDRGYTEAFF; v_gene: TRBV13; j_gene: TRBJ1-1; d_gene: TRBD1; abundance: -
CDR3nt: TGTGCCAGCCGAGGATGGGGAGTTTACAATGAGCAGTTCTTC; CDR3aa: CASRGWGVYNEQFF; v_gene: TRBV6-2/TRBV6-3; j_gene: TRBJ2-1; d_gene: -; abundance: many
CDR3nt: TGTGCCAGCAGCTTAGGGAGGACAGGGACCACAGATACGCAGTATTTT; CDR3aa: CASSLGRTGTTDTQYF; v_gene: TRBV7-6; j_gene: TRBJ2-3; d_gene: TRBD1; abundance: few
CDR3nt: TGCAGTGCTAGAGATCGGGGGACCTCCTACGAGCAGTACTTC; CDR3aa: CSARDRGTSYEQYF; v_gene: TRBV20-1; j_gene: TRBJ2-7; d_gene: -; abundance: -
CDR3nt: TGTGCCAGCAGCGCCCCGGTCTCCTACGAGCAGTACTTC; CDR3aa: CASSAPVSYEQYF; v_gene: TRBV3-1; j_gene: TRBJ2-7; d_gene: -; abundance: -
CDR3nt: TGTGCCAGCAGCTTAGAGGACAATTCAGATACGCAGTATTTT; CDR3aa: CASSLEDNSDTQYF; v_gene: TRBV7-6; j_gene: TRBJ2-3; d_gene: -; abundance: few
CDR3nt: TGTGCCAGCAGCCCCCGGGACAAGATGAACACTGAAGCTTTCTTT; CDR3aa: CASSPRDKMNTEAFF; v_gene: TRBV7-9; j_gene: TRBJ1-1; d_gene: -; abundance: few
CDR3nt: TGTGCCACCAGCAGAGGGGACAACCGGACCCCCTACGAGCAGTACTTC; CDR3aa: CATSRGDNRTPYEQYF; v_gene: TRBV15; j_gene: TRBJ2-7; d_gene: -; abundance: few
CDR3nt: TGTGCCAGCAGCTCAGGACAGTCCATAGGAGAGACCCAGTACTTC; CDR3aa: CASSSGQSIGETQYF; v_gene: TRBV7-2; j_gene: TRBJ2-5; d_gene: -; abundance: few
CDR3nt: TGCAGCGTGAAGGGGCAAGGTCAGCCCCAGCATTTT; CDR3aa: CSVKGQGQPQHF; v_gene: TRBV29-1; j_gene: TRBJ1-5; d_gene: -; abundance: -
CDR3nt: TGTGCCAGCAGCCCGAGGGTGACCCAGTACTTC; CDR3aa: CASSPRVTQYF; v_gene: TRBV7-9; j_gene: TRBJ2-5; d_gene: -; abundance: many
CDR3nt: TGTGCTAGCAGCCCAAGTTCCGGGGAGCTGTTTTTT; CDR3aa: CASSPSSGELFF; v_gene: TRBV7-7; j_gene: TRBJ2-2; d_gene: -; abundance: -
CDR3nt: TGTGCCAGCAGCTTAGGGGAGACAGGGGGCCTCACTGAAGCTTTCTTT; CDR3aa: CASSLGETGGLTEAFF; v_gene: TRBV7-6; j_gene: TRBJ1-1; d_gene: TRBD1; abundance: many
CDR3nt: TGTGCCAGCAGTAAACTCCACGCCCGGGGCACAGATACGCAGTATTTT; CDR3aa: CASSKLHARGTDTQYF; v_gene: TRBV6-1; j_gene: TRBJ2-3; d_gene: -; abundance: few
CDR3nt: TGTGCCAGCAGTTTAGGGACGTTCGGGGAGCTGTTTTTT; CDR3aa: CASSLGTFGELFF; v_gene: TRBV27; j_gene: TRBJ2-2; d_gene: -; abundance: -
CDR3nt: TGTGCCATCAGTGAGAAGACAGACTCATATGGCTACACCTTC; CDR3aa: CAISEKTDSYGYTF; v_gene: TRBV10-3; j_gene: TRBJ1-2; d_gene: -; abundance: -
CDR3nt: TGTGCTAGCAGCCCTTTTTTGGGGACAAATCAGCCCCAGCATTTT; CDR3aa: CASSPFLGTNQPQHF; v_gene: TRBV7-2; j_gene: TRBJ1-5; d_gene: -; abundance: -